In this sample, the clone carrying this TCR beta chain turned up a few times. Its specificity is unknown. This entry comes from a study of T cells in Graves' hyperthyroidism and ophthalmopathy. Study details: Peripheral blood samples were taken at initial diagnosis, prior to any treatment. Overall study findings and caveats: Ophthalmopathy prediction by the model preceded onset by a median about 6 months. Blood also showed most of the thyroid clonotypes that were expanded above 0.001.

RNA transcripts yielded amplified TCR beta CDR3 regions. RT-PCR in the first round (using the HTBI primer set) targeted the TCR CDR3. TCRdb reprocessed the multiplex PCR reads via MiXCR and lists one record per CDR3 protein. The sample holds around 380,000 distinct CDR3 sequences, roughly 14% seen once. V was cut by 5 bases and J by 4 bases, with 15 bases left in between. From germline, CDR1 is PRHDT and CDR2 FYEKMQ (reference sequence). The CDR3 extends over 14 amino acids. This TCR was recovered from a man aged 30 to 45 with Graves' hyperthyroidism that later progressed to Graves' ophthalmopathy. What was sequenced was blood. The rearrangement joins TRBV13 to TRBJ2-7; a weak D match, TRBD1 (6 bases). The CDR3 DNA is TGTGCCAGCAGCCCAACCGGGACAAGATACGAGCAGTACTTC. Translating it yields CASSPTGTRYEQYF. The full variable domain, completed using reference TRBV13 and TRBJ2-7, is AAGVIQSPRHLIKEKRETATLKCYPIPRHDTVYWYQQGPGQDPQFLISFYEKMQSDKGSIPDRFSAQQFSDYHSELNMSSLELGDSALYFCASSPTGTRYEQYFGPGTRLTVT.